The 21 T cell receptor beta chains presented below share a single source sample, sequenced in a study of CD8+CD57+ T cells in acquired aplastic anemia (dated by TCRdb to 2016 to 2019). These reads were obtained on an Illumina HiSeq 2000. Genomic DNA served as template for TCR beta VDJ combination and CDR3 sequence profiling. The raw public reads went through TCRdb reprocessing: fastp at Q25, MiXCR clone calling, in-frame beta chains kept. Merged by CDR3 protein, the rows form single entries marked with the most common genes and DNA. The sample profile shows about 190,000 distinct CDR3 sequences; around three fifths of them were found once. The ten largest clones add up to approximately 44% of the sample. Material: sorted CD4+, CD8+, or CD8+CD57+ T cells (not recorded which) from PBMCs. These receptors all stem from a human donor with severe aplastic anemia or a healthy control (not recorded which).

This chain links TRBV7-9 with TRBJ2-7; D gene ambiguous. V was shortened by 5 bases and J by 2 bases, with 7 bases between the two germline ends. The CDR3 extends over 12 amino acids. Germline V gives CDR1 SEHNR, CDR2 FQNEAQ (reference sequence). CDR3 sequence reads: CASSILPYEQYF. Written as DNA, the CDR3 is TGTGCCAGCAGCATCCTTCCCTACGAGCAGTACTTC.

This clonotype was observed a single time. The chain combines TRBV20-1 with TRBJ2-7; unclear D gene. The ends were cut back, 5 bases at V and 5 bases at J, with 13 bases in the middle. Germline CDR1 DFQATT, CDR2 SNEGSKA (reference sequence). The CDR3 is made up of 12 amino acids. In DNA form, the CDR3 reads TGCAGTGCTTCGCTGCCGGGCCACGAGCAGTACTTC. Its protein product is CSASLPGHEQYF.

This chain links TRBV19 with TRBJ1-6; a weak D match, TRBD1 (5 bases). CDR3 length: 13 amino acids. Per the germline V gene, CDR1 is LNHDA and CDR2 is SQIVND (reference sequence). The V end was cut by 3 bases, the J end by 8 bases, with 8 bases between. The CDR3 nucleotides read TGTGCCAGTAGTATTGGGGCTTATTCACCCCTCCACTTT. Residues: CASSIGAYSPLHF.

The gene calls are TRBV29-1 and TRBJ1-1; possible D gene TRBD1, 6 bases. The V gene lost 3 bases and the J gene lost 3 bases, with 17 bases spanning the gap. This CDR3 has 15 amino acids. The germline V gene has CDR1 SQVTM and CDR2 ANQGSEA. CDR3 nucleotides: TGCAGCGTTGATTACAGGGCGGGTTTCCACACTGAAGCTTTCTTT. This encodes CSVDYRAGFHTEAFF.

The J gene is TRBJ1-1, the V gene TRBV20-1; weak D call: TRBD1 (6 bases). The germline V gene has CDR1 DFQATT and CDR2 SNEGSKA (reference sequence). The length of the CDR3 is 15 residues. Trimming left V 6 bases short and J 1 base short, with 18 bases between. The CDR3 reads CSAQDRSAPNTEAFF. In DNA form, the CDR3 reads TGCAGTGCCCAAGACAGGTCGGCACCGAACACTGAAGCTTTCTTT.

The chain recombines TRBV9 with TRBJ2-5; 9 bases fit TRBD1. The ends lost 4 bases at V and 11 bases at J; junction bases unmatched: 12. From germline, CDR1 is SGDLS and CDR2 YYNGEE. This CDR3 has 14 amino acids. CDR3 loop: CASSTGTGRAEQYF. CDR3 DNA sequence: TGTGCCAGCAGCACTGGGACAGGGCGCGCAGAGCAGTACTTC.

This clonotype was found many times. The genes are TRBV13 and TRBJ1-1; the match to TRBD1 covers 7 bases. Per germline, CDR1 PRHDT and CDR2 FYEKMQ (reference sequence). This CDR3 is 13 amino acids long. J gave up 7 bases and V 2 bases, and 4 bases lay outside the gene matches. This CDR3 is CASSLQGVIEAFF. In DNA form, the CDR3 reads TGTGCCAGCAGCTTACAGGGGGTAATTGAAGCTTTCTTT.

As to this clonotype: Compared with germline, one end of the junction differs, possibly owing to a read error. The V and J genes are TRBV19 and TRBJ2-1; perhaps TRBD1 as D (6 bases). CDR3 length equals 13 residues. In germline, CDR1 is LNHDA, CDR2 SQIVND (reference sequence). In DNA form, the CDR3 reads TGCGCCAGTAGTATCACAGGGTCGGGCATGCTGTTCTTC. Translating gives CASSITGSGMLFF.

The V call is TRBV9, the J call TRBJ2-3, with D tentatively TRBD1 or TRBD2 (5 bases each). This CDR3 region has 13 residues. V dropped 0 bases and J dropped 5 bases, with 7 bases sitting between them. Looked up from germline, CDR1 is SGDLS and CDR2 is YYNGEE. The chain's CDR3 is CASSVAGGDTQYF. In DNA, the CDR3 is TGTGCCAGCAGCGTAGCTGGGGGAGATACGCAGTATTTT.

DNA for the CDR3: TGTGCCAGCAGCCAAGATGAAGGGCATACGCAGTATTTT. Translated: CASSQDEGHTQYF. The rearrangement links TRBV14 to TRBJ2-3; D remains ambiguous. With 0 bases removed from V and 7 bases from J, the gap between germline ends came to 8 bases. Germline V gene lookup returns CDR1 SGHDN and CDR2 FVKESK. The CDR3 is 13 residues long. Together with reference TRBV14 and TRBJ2-3, the CDR3 gives the full variable domain: EAGVTQFPSHSVIEKGQTVTLRCDPISGHDNLYWYRRVMGKEIKFLLHFVKESKQDESGMPNNRFLAERTGGTYSTLKVQPAELEDSGVYFCASSQDEGHTQYFGPGTRLTVL.

The rearrangement links TRBV11-3 to TRBJ2-3; maybe TRBD2 (6 bases). The CDR3 totals 13 residues. Germline assignment: CDR1 SGHNT and CDR2 YENEEA. The V end was cut by 9 bases, the J end by 1 base, with 11 bases between. CDR3: CASSVAGTDTQYF. Written as DNA, the CDR3 is TGTGCCAGTTCGGTAGCGGGCACAGATACGCAGTATTTT.

V and J are TRBV10-3 and TRBJ1-2; 8 bases fit TRBD1. The CDR3 loop spans 14 amino acids. V was pared by 4 bases and J by 8 bases, with 9 bases of the junction left unmatched. Germline CDR1 ENHRY, CDR2 SYGVKD. The CDR3 here is CAISAARDRRGYTF. Here the CDR3 DNA reads TGTGCCATCAGTGCAGCGCGGGACAGGCGAGGCTACACCTTC.

The chain is built from TRBV20-1 and TRBJ2-5; TRBD2 matches 8 bases. The CDR3 runs to 14 residues. After removal of 6 bases from V and 2 bases from J, the junction contained 8 bases not matched to a gene. Looked up from germline, CDR1 is DFQATT and CDR2 is SNEGSKA (reference sequence). CDR3 sequence: CSAGSSGRQETQYF. As DNA, the CDR3 is TGCAGTGCAGGGTCTAGCGGGCGTCAAGAGACCCAGTACTTC.

This chain uses TRBV9 with TRBJ2-7; 8 nucleotides match TRBD1. The germline V gene encodes CDR1 SGDLS and CDR2 YYNGEE. CDR3 length: 14 residues. Losses at the gene ends were 4 bases for V and 6 bases for J; bases not matched to a gene: 9. CDR3 DNA sequence: TGTGCCAGCAGCCTATCGACAGGGGCCGGCGAGCAGTACTTC. Its protein product is CASSLSTGAGEQYF.

Concerning this clonotype: Germline is not matched at one junction end, which may reflect a read error. The chain combines TRBV10-3 with TRBJ1-1; the D is unclear. The CDR3 spans 11 residues. CDR1 is ENHRY and CDR2 is SYGVKD in the germline V gene. CDR3 sequence: CAVSVGSEALF. The CDR3 DNA is TGTGCCGTCAGTGTGGGGAGTGAAGCTCTCTTT.

This clonotype showed up just once. The genes are TRBV20-1 and TRBJ2-7, with 7 bases identical to TRBD1. V was clipped by 0 bases and J by 0 bases; unmatched bases: 2. Germline V CDR1 and CDR2: DFQATT, SNEGSKA (reference sequence). The CDR3 is 14 residues long. The CDR3 protein is CSARDHRGSYEQYF. The CDR3 DNA reads TGCAGTGCTAGAGATCACAGGGGCTCCTACGAGCAGTACTTC.

This clonotype occurred many times. This chain links TRBV29-1 with TRBJ1-2; D not resolved. Germline V lookup: CDR1 SQVTM, CDR2 ANQGSEA. The CDR3 spans 12 residues. V gave up 5 bases and J gave up 4 bases, with 11 bases separating them. This CDR3 is CSVFPLGYGYTF. The CDR3 DNA reads TGCAGCGTTTTTCCATTGGGCTATGGCTACACCTTC. Full variable domain (rest looked up from reference TRBV29-1 and TRBJ1-2): SAVISQKPSRDICQRGTSLTIQCQVDSQVTMMFWYRQQPGQSLTLIATANQGSEATYESGFVIDKFPISRPNLTFSTLTVSNMSPEDSSIYLCSVFPLGYGYTFGSGTRLTVV.

In its sample, this clonotype was seen a few times. The V and J genes are TRBV24-1 and TRBJ2-1; D remains ambiguous. This CDR3 has 13 amino acids. Trimming pared 3 bases from V and 3 bases from J, leaving 5 bases between. The germline gives CDR1 KGHDR, CDR2 SFDVKD. This CDR3 reads CATSDLHYNEQFF. As DNA, the CDR3 is TGTGCCACCAGTGATCTGCACTACAATGAGCAGTTCTTC.

The chain uses TRBV20-1 and TRBJ2-5, with 7 positions matching TRBD2. J was trimmed by 2 bases and V by 5 bases; bases with no gene match: 14. The germline gives CDR1 DFQATT, CDR2 SNEGSKA (reference sequence). The CDR3 spans 16 residues. The CDR3 spells CSAYGGGPGYQETQYF. DNA of the CDR3: TGCAGTGCTTACGGGGGAGGGCCTGGGTATCAAGAGACCCAGTACTTC.

This clonotype appeared a few times. The rearrangement links TRBV25-1 to TRBJ1-6, with a tentative D call TRBD1 (5 bases). CDR3 size: 14 residues. Germline values: CDR1 MGHDK, CDR2 SYGVNS. With 8 bases removed from V and 4 bases from J, the gap between germline ends came to 12 bases. In DNA form, the CDR3 reads TGTGCCAGCGGCGACAGCACTTATAATTCACCCCTCCACTTT. Its translation is CASGDSTYNSPLHF. The full variable domain, in which reference TRBV25-1 and TRBJ1-6 provide the parts outside the CDR3, is EADIYQTPRYLVIGTGKKITLECSQTMGHDKMYWYQQDPGMELHLIHYSYGVNSTEKGDLSSESTVSRIRTEHFPLTLESARPSHTSQYLCASGDSTYNSPLHFGNGTRLTVT.

The chain uses TRBV20-1 and TRBJ1-1; D is undetermined. CDR1 and CDR2 from the germline V gene are DFQATT and SNEGSKA (reference sequence). This CDR3 spans 12 amino acids. Here the CDR3 DNA reads TGCAGCGTTACCAGGTCGAACACTGAAGCTTTCTTT. Its protein is CSVTRSNTEAFF.